This T cell receptor beta chain comes out of a study of blood T cell repertoires in COVID-19. Study-wide context: Some COVID-19 samples were acute and others convalescent; all came from the United States, Italy and Spain.

Seattle researchers signed up patients amid active infection and tracked them longitudinally. As processed by the authors: Amplification with reference gene primers provided the estimates of nucleated cell counts. The assay was immunoSEQ multiplex PCR, and TCRdb's table has in-frame clones only and misses some. D and trimming were read from the DNA, whereas the V and J calls and clone size are those reported in that table. The data hold over 200,000 clones, with 70% to 85% observed a single time. Looked up from germline, CDR1 is MNHEY and CDR2 is SVGAGI. CDR3 length: 12 residues. V lost 6 bases, J lost 7 bases, and 12 bases lay in between.

The material sequenced was peripheral blood. The chain links TRBV6-5 to TRBJ1-1; D is possibly TRBD1 (5 bases). This sequence originates from an elderly woman with COVID-19, enrolled during active disease. In nucleotides, the CDR3 is TGTGCCAGCAGCCTCGGGGGATTTGAAGCTTTCTTT. As protein: CASSLGGFEAFF.